The T cell receptor (beta chain) described here comes from a study of T-cell memory formation after mild COVID-19. Study overall: There were largely donor-specific TCR clusters.

TCRdb itself ran the 5' RACE reads through MiXCR, one entry per CDR3 protein. Seen here are fewer than 700,000 distinct CDR3 sequences, under 20% observed once, and the top ten hold about 11%. CDR1 LNHNV and CDR2 YYDKDF come from the germline V gene (reference sequence). This CDR3 is 14 amino acids long. V was cut by 1 base and J by 4 bases, with 10 bases left in between. A few counts support this clonotype. The antigen remains unidentified. Points from the study as a whole: Second-wave clones with a day 37 peak had unconfirmed SARS-CoV-2 specificity.

This receptor was identified in an adult woman who had mild COVID-19 (a few samples of this study predate the infection). Cell type and time point are not known. The sequencing sample was made of PBMCs or a T cell subset sorted from them (not recorded which). This chain uses TRBV15 with TRBJ1-2, with D possibly being TRBD1 (5 bases). Here the CDR3 reads CATSRGGVGYGYTF. The CDR3 nucleotides read TGTGCCACCAGCAGAGGAGGGGTCGGCTATGGCTACACCTTC.